The 3 T cell receptor beta chains below were found in one sample sequenced in a study of CXCR3-negative and CXCR3-positive naive CD8 T cells. The libraries of TRB cDNA were constructed through 5' RACE using UMI labels. TCRdb reanalyzed the 5' RACE reads and collapses them to one entry per CDR3 protein, without DNA. This sample contains 150,000 or so distinct CDR3 sequences. The sample was naive CXCR3- CD8+ T cells from blood. Subset in this sample: CD45RO-CCR7+CD27+CD95- naive CD8+ T cells lacking CXCR3 (TNR3-). These receptors originate from a human donor in good health. Some clones in this sample may be carry-over from other donors' samples.

V gene TRBV2 combines with J gene TRBJ2-7; the TCRdb D gene call, TRBD2, has no DNA to confirm it. From germline, CDR1 is SNHLY and CDR2 FYNNEI. The CDR3 runs 15 residues. The CDR3 spells CASQKGGGGLYEQYF.

The V and J genes are TRBV2 and TRBJ2-5; the D call from TCRdb, TRBD1, cannot be confirmed without DNA. The CDR3 contains 15 residues. Germline-derived CDR1 and CDR2 are SNHLY and FYNNEI. CDR3 in amino acids: CASGEGSRARETQYF.

The V gene is TRBV4-1, the J gene TRBJ2-1; the TCRdb call, TRBD1, lacks DNA for checking. The CDR3 consists of 15 residues. Per germline, CDR1 MGHRA and CDR2 YSYEKL. CDR3 amino acids: CASSQGPRGDYEQFF.